The 22 T cell receptor beta chains below all came from one sample that was sequenced in a study of blood T cells in healthy people across ages. It was with a sample-barcoded 5' primer and a J-beta primer mix that a second PCR of about 6 to 12 cycles was run. MiXCR was run by TCRdb on the 5' RACE reads, yielding one entry per CDR3 protein. The table lists around 400,000 distinct CDR3 sequences, 45% to 65% of them singletons, with about 54% in the top ten. The sequenced sample was blood. Receptor source: a man in his sixties in good health.

The V and J genes are TRBV7-3 and TRBJ2-1; either TRBD1 or TRBD2 may fit D (5 bases each). V was shortened by 2 bases and J by 12 bases, with 14 bases between the two germline ends. In germline, CDR1 is SGHTA, CDR2 FQGTGA. The CDR3 runs to 13 residues. The CDR3 sequence: CASSLGGTVGQFF. As DNA, the CDR3 is TGTGCCAGCAGCTTAGGGGGTACTGTAGGGCAGTTCTTC.

The chain carries TRBV19 and TRBJ2-1; TRBD2 matches at 14 bases. CDR1 and CDR2 from the germline V gene are LNHDA and SQIVND (reference sequence). CDR3 length: 15 residues. V lost 3 bases to trimming and J lost 7 bases; unmatched junction nucleotides: 2. CDR3 nucleotides: TGTGCCAGTAGTATCGGGACTAGCGGGAGAAATGAGCAGTTCTTC. Translation: CASSIGTSGRNEQFF.

The rearrangement links TRBV6-4 to TRBJ2-3; D is uncertain. The V end was cut by 0 bases, the J end by 6 bases, with 7 bases between. The CDR3 loop spans 13 amino acids. From germline, CDR1 is MRHNA and CDR2 SNTAGT. CDR3: CASSDSLVDTQYF. The CDR3 DNA reads TGTGCCAGCAGTGACTCTTTAGTGGATACGCAGTATTTT.

The chain carries TRBV5-8 and TRBJ2-3, with 9 bases fitting TRBD2. CDR1 and CDR2 from the germline V gene are SGHTS and YDEGEE. CDR3 length equals 19 residues. V lost 3 bases to trimming and J lost 6 bases; unmatched junction nucleotides: 20. The CDR3 region has the DNA TGTGCCAGCAGCTGGGTCGGGGTCCGGGGGACTAGCCACAAGGATACGCAGTATTTT. This translates into CASSWVGVRGTSHKDTQYF. Variable domain in full (rest from reference TRBV5-8 and TRBJ2-3): EAGVTQSPTHLIKTRGQQATLRCSPISGHTSVYWYQQALGLGLQFLLWYDEGEERNRGNFPPRFSGRQFPNYSSELNVNALELEDSALYLCASSWVGVRGTSHKDTQYFGPGTRLTVL.

The CDR3 DNA reads TGCGCCAGCAGCGTGGGGTTCTCAGGTGGCTACACCTTC. It encodes CASSVGFSGGYTF. V usage is TRBV5-1 and J usage is TRBJ1-2; the D is unclear. The CDR3 loop spans 13 amino acids. Germline values: CDR1 SGHRS, CDR2 YFSETQ. Trimming took 4 bases from V and 7 from J, leaving 14 bases between them.

Many counts were recorded for this clonotype. The V gene is TRBV9, the J gene TRBJ2-3, with 10 bases lining up with TRBD2. Germline CDR1 reads SGDLS; CDR2 reads YYNGEE. J was trimmed by 4 bases and V by 3 bases; bases with no gene match: 8. CDR3 length: 16 residues. The CDR3 nucleotides are TGTGCCAGCAGCGACATTACTAGCGGGAAGGCAGATACGCAGTATTTT. It is translated as CASSDITSGKADTQYF.

The J gene is TRBJ1-4, the V gene TRBV7-8; tentatively, D is TRBD1 (6 bases). This CDR3 spans 15 amino acids. V dropped 5 bases and J dropped 10 bases, with 20 bases sitting between them. CDR1 is SGHVS, CDR2 FQNEAQ, per germline. This CDR3 reads CASSARTAGTGKLFF. CDR3 in DNA: TGTGCCAGCAGCGCAAGGACAGCGGGGACGGGAAAACTGTTTTTT.

V and J are TRBV20-1 and TRBJ2-1, with a tentative D call TRBD2 (5 bases). This CDR3 comprises 15 residues. V lost 0 bases and J 7 bases, leaving 16 bases between the germline ends. Germline V gene sequence: CDR1 DFQATT, CDR2 SNEGSKA (reference sequence). In nucleotides, the CDR3 is TGCAGTGCTAGAGACGACGCTCGCGGCGGGAATGAGCAGTTCTTC. This gives the protein CSARDDARGGNEQFF.

This clonotype was seen only once. This chain connects TRBV5-1 to TRBJ2-5; D unresolved. V lost 2 bases and J lost 4, with 12 bases in between. This CDR3 comprises 14 residues. In germline, CDR1 is SGHRS, CDR2 YFSETQ. The CDR3 here is CASSLRWASETQYF. In nucleotides, the CDR3 is TGCGCCAGCAGCTTACGGTGGGCCTCAGAGACCCAGTACTTC. The whole variable domain, remainder taken from reference TRBV5-1 and TRBJ2-5, is KAGVTQTPRYLIKTRGQQVTLSCSPISGHRSVSWYQQTPGQGLQFLFEYFSETQRNKGNFPGRFSGRQFSNSRSEMNVSTLELGDSALYLCASSLRWASETQYFGPGTRLLVL.

The chain carries TRBV9 and TRBJ2-3, with D uncertain. The V end lost 0 bases, the J end lost 2 bases, and 7 bases lay between the germline ends. Germline V gene lookup returns CDR1 SGDLS and CDR2 YYNGEE. The CDR3 runs 14 residues. CDR3 residues: CASSVAQNTDTQYF. The CDR3 DNA follows: TGTGCCAGCAGCGTAGCTCAAAACACAGATACGCAGTATTTT.

The gene calls are TRBV7-8 and TRBJ1-1, with D unclear. The CDR3 loop spans 12 amino acids. V gave up 0 bases and J gave up 5 bases, with 4 bases separating them. Per the germline V gene, CDR1 is SGHVS and CDR2 is FQNEAQ. CDR3 DNA sequence: TGTGCCAGCAGCTTAGCGGGAACTGAAGCTTTCTTT. Amino acids: CASSLAGTEAFF.

This clonotype was recorded only once. This sequence joins TRBV13 and TRBJ1-1; D call uncertain. From germline, CDR1 is PRHDT and CDR2 FYEKMQ (reference sequence). The CDR3 sequence is 15 residues long. Trimming cost V 5 bases and J 1 base, with 14 bases left between them. This chain's CDR3 is CASSRNWMGNTEAFF. CDR3 coding DNA: TGTGCCAGCAGCCGGAACTGGATGGGGAACACTGAAGCTTTCTTT.

This clonotype has more than one count but fewer than ten. V and J are TRBV20-1 and TRBJ2-1, with D unresolved. This CDR3 spans 14 amino acids. Germline V gives CDR1 DFQATT, CDR2 SNEGSKA (reference sequence). The ends were cut back, 5 bases at V and 3 bases at J, with 14 bases in the middle. DNA for the CDR3: TGCAGTGCTCCACCCCTAAATCACTACAATGAGCAGTTCTTC. The encoded protein is CSAPPLNHYNEQFF.

This chain joins TRBV5-1 and TRBJ2-7; D may be TRBD1 (6 bases). V was pared by 4 bases and J by 3 bases, with 17 bases between. Per the germline V gene, CDR1 is SGHRS and CDR2 is YFSETQ. The CDR3 covers 15 residues. In nucleotides, the CDR3 is TGCGCCAGCAGCCTACAGGGTACTGGTTTCTACGAGCAGTACTTC. Translated, it gives CASSLQGTGFYEQYF.

This clonotype appeared a single time. This rearrangement joins TRBV7-3 to TRBJ1-1, with D perhaps matching TRBD1 (5 bases). Germline CDR1 and CDR2: SGHTA and FQGTGA. V lost 5 bases to trimming and J lost 4 bases, with 11 bases between them. This CDR3 comprises 13 residues. The CDR3 protein is CASSRQSSTEAFF. DNA of the CDR3: TGTGCCAGCAGCCGACAGTCGAGCACTGAAGCTTTCTTT.

This clonotype was recorded at least ten times. The V gene is TRBV25-1, the J gene TRBJ1-6; D remains ambiguous. The germline CDR1 and CDR2 sequences are MGHDK and SYGVNS. Trimming removed 0 bases from V and 7 bases from J, with 4 bases in between. The CDR3 consists of 13 residues. Written as DNA, the CDR3 is TGTGCCAGCAGTGAATATGGAAATTCACCCCTCCACTTT. Translating it yields CASSEYGNSPLHF.

J is TRBJ2-5 and V is TRBV20-1; a weak D match, TRBD1 (5 bases). The end of the DNA aligns better with TRBJ2-7, so the J call may be wrong. This CDR3 contains 13 residues. Germline CDR1 is DFQATT and CDR2 is SNEGSKA (reference sequence). As DNA, the CDR3 is TGCAGTGCCGTGACAGTAGAGCCCTACGAGCAGTACTTC. Its translation is CSAVTVEPYEQYF.

The rearrangement joins TRBV5-1 to TRBJ1-1; 10 nucleotides align to TRBD1. V lost 4 bases, J lost 2 bases, and 8 bases stayed unmatched. This CDR3 is built from 16 residues. Germline CDR1 and CDR2: SGHRS and YFSETQ. In DNA form, the CDR3 reads TGCGCCAGCAGCCAACGCCGGGACAGGGGCAACACTGAAGCTTTCTTT. Translation gives CASSQRRDRGNTEAFF.

As regards this clonotype: Possible read error: a much larger clone is one base away. The chain has TRBV7-2 and TRBJ2-7; D may be TRBD2 (5 bases). V lost 2 bases and J lost 7, with 21 bases in between. The CDR3 runs to 16 residues. The germline gives CDR1 SGHTA, CDR2 FQGNSA. In DNA, the CDR3 is TGTGCCAGCAGCTTACTACGGGGAGACACCTACAATGAGCAGTACTTC. Translated: CASSLLRGDTYNEQYF. The full variable domain, completed using reference TRBV7-2 and TRBJ2-7, is GAGVSQSPSNKVTEKGKDVELRCDPISGHTALYWYRQSLGQGLEFLIYFQGNSAPDKSGLPSDRFSAERTGGSVSTLTIQRTQQEDSAVYLCASSLLRGDTYNEQYFGPGTRLTVT.

The rearrangement links TRBV28 to TRBJ2-1, with D unresolved. Per the germline V gene, CDR1 is MDHEN and CDR2 is SYDVKM. CDR3 length equals 12 residues. The ends were cut back, 5 bases at V and 11 bases at J, with 13 bases in the middle. The CDR3 sequence is CASSAQLPQQFF. CDR3 nucleotides: TGTGCCAGCAGTGCCCAGCTCCCCCAGCAGTTCTTC.

In its sample, this clonotype was seen a few times. The chain combines TRBV6-2 or TRBV6-3 with TRBJ2-1, with a tentative D call TRBD2 (6 bases). Germline CDR1 MNHEY, CDR2 SVGEGT. The CDR3 contains 15 residues. V was pared by 4 bases and J by 6 bases, with 16 bases between. CDR3 amino acids: CASSWGLLRPNEQFF. The DNA of the CDR3 is TGTGCCAGCAGTTGGGGACTTCTTAGACCCAATGAGCAGTTCTTC.

The chain recombines TRBV6-2 or TRBV6-3 with TRBJ2-7; D is uncertain. The CDR3 consists of 12 residues. V was cut by 6 bases and J by 3 bases, with 9 bases left in between. The germline gives CDR1 MNHEY, CDR2 SVGEGT. This CDR3 is CASRYSLYEQYF. The CDR3 bases are TGTGCCAGCAGGTACAGTCTCTACGAGCAGTACTTC.